These 25 T cell receptor beta chains came from one sample sequenced in a study of cytomegalovirus exposure and HLA in healthy donors. The PCR employed 60 Vbeta primers together with 13 Jbeta primers. The protocol was immunoSEQ multiplex PCR, while the TCRdb copy is restricted to in-frame clones and leaves out a portion. The sample has approximately 220,000 clones; 70% to 80% are singletons. Source material: PBMCs. All receptors come from a girl aged 2 to 10 in good health and CMV-seronegative.

The chain recombines TRBV4-1 with TRBJ2-3; TRBD2 agrees at 8 bases. The CDR3 spans 16 residues. Germline CDR1 MGHRA, CDR2 YSYEKL. With V trimmed by 0 bases and J by 4 bases, 6 bases remained unmatched. CDR3 in DNA: TGCGCCAGCAGCCAAGAGAGCGGGAGTGGGGCAGATACGCAGTATTTT. As protein: CASSQESGSGADTQYF.

The V and J genes are TRBV7-9 and TRBJ2-7, with 9 positions matching TRBD2. The CDR3 length is 17 residues. V dropped 5 bases and J dropped 5; count of bases not matched to a gene: 16. Germline lookup yields CDR1 SEHNR and CDR2 FQNEAQ (reference sequence). The CDR3, as DNA: TGTGCCAGCAGCCCCGGAGGGGGTAGCCTAGCGGGACACGAGCAGTACTTC. Translation: CASSPGGGSLAGHEQYF.

The chain joins TRBV27 to TRBJ2-1; 7 positions agree with TRBD1. There are 12 residues in the CDR3. V gave up 6 bases and J gave up 8 bases; unmatched junction bases: 4. Germline loops: CDR1 MNHEY, CDR2 SMNVEV (reference sequence). The CDR3 DNA is TGTGCCAGCAGCCTAGGGGGCCATGAGCAGTTCTTC. Protein sequence: CASSLGGHEQFF.

J is TRBJ2-1 and V is TRBV2; D gene uncertain. Trimming cost V 2 bases and J 7 bases, with 9 bases left between them. Germline assignment: CDR1 SNHLY and CDR2 FYNNEI. The CDR3 extends over 13 amino acids. DNA for the CDR3: TGTGCCAGCAGTGAAAACTCTCTAAATGAGCAGTTCTTC. Encoded protein: CASSENSLNEQFF.

The V and J genes are TRBV12-5 and TRBJ1-2; D is possibly TRBD1 (5 bases). The V end was cut by 7 bases, the J end by 4 bases, with 13 bases between. The germline CDR1 and CDR2 sequences are LGHNT and FRNRAP. The CDR3 is made up of 13 amino acids. The CDR3 DNA reads as TGTGCTAGTGTCCACGGAGACAGCTATGGCTACACCTTC. This encodes CASVHGDSYGYTF.

Of note for this clone: The same CDR3 arises from other DNA sequences in this sample as well. CDR3 in amino acids: CASSEGGGNQPQHF. Written as DNA, the CDR3 is TGTGCCAGCAGTGAAGGGGGGGGCAATCAGCCCCAGCATTTT. The V call is TRBV2, the J call TRBJ1-5; D might be TRBD1 (5 bases). The V gene's germline CDR1 is SNHLY and CDR2 FYNNEI. The CDR3 runs to 14 residues. V shed 1 base and J shed 2 bases, with 6 bases lying between them.

The chain is built from TRBV4-1 and TRBJ2-3, with D possibly TRBD1 on 5 matching bases. V was cut by 1 base and J by 6 bases, with 8 bases left in between. CDR1 and CDR2 from the germline V gene are MGHRA and YSYEKL. The CDR3 is made up of 13 amino acids. The CDR3 DNA reads TGCGCCAGCAGCCAAGGACACAGGGATACGCAGTATTTT. This encodes CASSQGHRDTQYF.

The chain is built from TRBV20-1 and TRBJ2-7, with TRBD1 identical over 10 bases. Per the germline V gene, CDR1 is DFQATT and CDR2 is SNEGSKA (reference sequence). V lost 6 bases to trimming and J lost 6 bases; unmatched junction nucleotides: 2. CDR3 length equals 11 residues. In DNA form, the CDR3 reads TGCAGTGCGAGACAGGGGGCCGAGCAGTACTTC. This gives the protein CSARQGAEQYF.

The V gene is TRBV19, the J gene TRBJ1-5, with D maybe TRBD1 (6 bases). Germline-derived CDR1 and CDR2 are LNHDA and SQIVND (reference sequence). The V end lost 3 bases, the J end lost 7 bases, and 16 bases lay between the germline ends. This CDR3 region has 15 residues. The chain's CDR3 is CASSIREGVGQPQHF. The CDR3 bases are TGTGCCAGTAGTATCCGCGAGGGGGTGGGGCAGCCCCAGCATTTT.

V usage is TRBV19 and J usage is TRBJ1-1; TRBD1 agrees at 7 bases. Germline CDR1 is LNHDA and CDR2 is SQIVND (reference sequence). CDR3 length: 12 residues. V dropped 8 bases and J dropped 5; count of bases not matched to a gene: 5. The DNA for the CDR3 is TGTGCCAGTCAACAGGGGTGGACTGAAGCTTTCTTT. Protein product: CASQQGWTEAFF.

The DNA for the CDR3 is TGTGCCAGCAGCTTGGTTGGGGGCAACGGCTACACCTTC. The encoded protein is CASSLVGGNGYTF. The chain joins TRBV5-4 to TRBJ1-2; possibly TRBD1 for D (6 bases). CDR1 and CDR2 from the germline V gene are SGHNT and YYREEE (reference sequence). The CDR3 is made up of 13 amino acids. V gave up 0 bases and J gave up 8 bases, with 11 bases separating them.

The chain couples TRBV10-2 to TRBJ2-1; 11 bases are shared with TRBD2. The germline V gene has CDR1 WSHSY and CDR2 SAAADI. The V gene end was trimmed by 0 bases and the J gene end by 2 bases; junction bases not matched to a gene: 3. The CDR3 has 17 residues. CDR3 loop: CASSESLAGGTYNEQFF. DNA for the CDR3: TGCGCCAGCAGTGAGTCGTTAGCGGGAGGGACCTACAATGAGCAGTTCTTC.

J is TRBJ1-5 and V is TRBV7-9; 7 bases agree with TRBD1. Losses at the gene ends were 4 bases for V and 3 bases for J; bases not matched to a gene: 6. Germline CDR1 and CDR2: SEHNR and FQNEAQ (reference sequence). The CDR3 contains 15 residues. The CDR3 DNA is TGTGCCAGCAGCTCATGGGACAGTCTCAATCAGCCCCAGCATTTT. This gives the protein CASSSWDSLNQPQHF.

The chain links TRBV5-1 to TRBJ2-7; 10 bases fit TRBD2. The V gene end was trimmed by 2 bases and the J gene end by 2 bases; junction bases not matched to a gene: 10. The germline gives CDR1 SGHRS, CDR2 YFSETQ. The CDR3 consists of 17 residues. CDR3 sequence: CASSLTESGGGTYEQYF. DNA for the CDR3: TGCGCCAGCAGCTTAACCGAAAGCGGGGGGGGAACCTACGAGCAGTACTTC.

This rearrangement joins TRBV25-1 to TRBJ1-2, with TRBD1 matching 7 bases. CDR1 is MGHDK and CDR2 is SYGVNS in the germline V gene. The CDR3 loop spans 15 amino acids. V lost 6 bases and J lost 5; bases outside the gene matches: 12. The CDR3 nucleotides are TGTGCCAGCAGAGCTCCCGGGACAGCTAGTTATGGCTACACCTTC. The encoded protein is CASRAPGTASYGYTF.

The chain is built from TRBV29-1 and TRBJ1-2; D might be TRBD1 (6 bases). This CDR3 has 13 residues. Germline assignment: CDR1 SQVTM and CDR2 ANQGSEA. The V end was cut by 6 bases, the J end by 7 bases, with 18 bases between. The CDR3 bases are TGCAGCGTCACAGGGCACCCTGCCTCTGGCTACACCTTC. Amino acids: CSVTGHPASGYTF.

The chain couples TRBV6-5 to TRBJ1-1; no clear D. Germline V gene lookup returns CDR1 MNHEY and CDR2 SVGAGI. V was trimmed by 6 bases and J by 8 bases, leaving 16 bases between them. This CDR3 region has 13 residues. The CDR3 DNA is TGTGCCAGCAGCTCCGGACTTACCCCCGAAGCTTTCTTT. As protein: CASSSGLTPEAFF.

This clone occurred a few times. The chain couples TRBV25-1 to TRBJ2-7, with D perhaps matching TRBD2 (5 bases). V gave up 8 bases and J gave up 4 bases, with 12 bases separating them. Germline lookup yields CDR1 MGHDK and CDR2 SYGVNS. CDR3 length equals 12 residues. The CDR3 region has the DNA TGTGCCAGCTTAAACGAGGGATACGAGCAGTACTTC. Its translation: CASLNEGYEQYF.

J is TRBJ1-6 and V is TRBV5-6; 9 bases fit TRBD1. Germline CDR1 and CDR2: SGHDT and YYEEEE. The length of the CDR3 is 15 residues. V trimming: 0 bases; J trimming: 7 bases; junction bases outside the gene matches: 2. CDR3 sequence reads: CASSLGTGVNSPLHF. The CDR3 region has the DNA TGTGCCAGCAGCTTGGGGACAGGGGTCAATTCACCCCTCCACTTT. Filled out from reference TRBV5-6 and TRBJ1-6, the complete variable domain reads DAGVTQSPTHLIKTRGQQVTLRCSPKSGHDTVSWYQQALGQGPQFIFQYYEEEERQRGNFPDRFSGHQFPNYSSELNVNALLLGDSALYLCASSLGTGVNSPLHFGNGTRLTVT.

The chain joins TRBV18 to TRBJ2-7; no clear D gene. V gave up 2 bases and J gave up 4 bases, with 6 bases separating them. Germline V gene lookup returns CDR1 KGHSH and CDR2 LQKENI. The CDR3 sequence is 12 residues long. In DNA form, the CDR3 reads TGTGCCAGCTCACCAACTTTATACGAGCAGTACTTC. It is translated as CASSPTLYEQYF.

The chain has TRBV13 and TRBJ2-5; the D gene is possibly TRBD1 (7 bases). CDR3 length: 14 amino acids. The V end was cut by 2 bases, the J end by 4 bases, with 11 bases between. Germline values: CDR1 PRHDT, CDR2 FYEKMQ (reference sequence). The CDR3 nucleotides read TGTGCCAGCAGCTTACAGGGGGGTAGAGAGACCCAGTACTTC. It translates to CASSLQGGRETQYF.

In this sample, this clone turned up once. The chain is built from TRBV4-1 and TRBJ1-2, with D perhaps matching TRBD1 (5 bases). Germline CDR1 MGHRA, CDR2 YSYEKL. Trimming stripped 1 base from V and 0 bases from J, with 6 bases between. This CDR3 has 14 residues. CDR3 nucleotide sequence: TGCGCCAGCAGCCAAGGGGGCGCTAACTATGGCTACACCTTC. As protein: CASSQGGANYGYTF.

V is TRBV7-3 and J is TRBJ1-1; D possibly corresponds to TRBD1 (6 bases). V dropped 6 bases and J dropped 7 bases, with 36 bases sitting between them. Per germline, CDR1 SGHTA and CDR2 FQGTGA. CDR3 length equals 20 residues. CDR3 amino acids: CASSPSTIRDNPPGHVEAFF. The DNA of the CDR3 is TGTGCCAGCAGTCCTTCGACTATCCGGGACAATCCGCCGGGGCATGTTGAAGCTTTCTTT.

This chain connects TRBV29-1 to TRBJ1-1, with D unresolved. The CDR3 totals 14 residues. CDR1 is SQVTM and CDR2 is ANQGSEA in the germline V gene. The V end was cut by 5 bases, the J end by 1 base, with 14 bases between. CDR3 DNA sequence: TGCAGCGTTATGGGTTTGAGGGCGAACACTGAAGCTTTCTTT. Translated, it gives CSVMGLRANTEAFF.

This chain uses TRBV5-1 with TRBJ2-1, with a weak D call TRBD2 (7 bases). V was trimmed by 4 bases and J by 7 bases, leaving 12 bases between them. The CDR3 covers 13 residues. Germline loops: CDR1 SGHRS, CDR2 YFSETQ. CDR3 nucleotides: TGCGCCAGCAGCCGGCGGGGGCAGAATGAGCAGTTCTTC. Encoded protein: CASSRRGQNEQFF.